This entry describes one T cell receptor (beta chain). These data belong to a study of blood T cell repertoires in COVID-19. Whole-study context: Spain, Italy and the United States supplied samples that represented acute and convalescent COVID-19. T cells, B-cell-depleted T cells, or PBMCs provided the cDNA or gDNA that served as material.

CDR1 is MDHEN, CDR2 SYDVKM, per germline. This CDR3 has 14 residues. Losses at the gene ends were 6 bases for V and 4 bases for J; bases not matched to a gene: 8. Original processing methods: The assay estimated nucleated cells by amplifying reference gene primers. Assay used: immunoSEQ multiplex PCR; TCRdb lists only in-frame clones, some missing. V, J and clone size derive from that table, while D and trimming were established from the DNA sequence. The sample consists of under 150,000 clones, around 76% of them appearing once. The V gene is TRBV28, the J gene TRBJ1-2; 7 bases align to TRBD1. This sequence originates from a human donor in a cohort sampled during active COVID-19. The source material was peripheral blood. The CDR3 loop is CASRPGQAGYGYTF. The CDR3 DNA reads TGTGCCAGCAGGCCCGGACAGGCCGGCTATGGCTACACCTTC.